This is a list of T cell receptor beta chains from one sample in a study of memory CD4+ T cells and cytomegalovirus serostatus. TCRdb keeps only in-frame clones here, not all; method: immunoSEQ multiplex PCR. In the table there are over 35,000 clones, roughly 78% of which are singletons. The sequencing input was memory CD4+ T cells from blood. The source is an adult in good health and CMV-seronegative. CDR3s include the opening cysteine and the closing phenylalanine or tryptophan. The D gene is left open where the match is weak. Size is omitted from some rows. Given values are once, few, many or a class for expanded clones.

>TRBV28|TRBJ2-7|NA|NA
TGTGCCAGCAGTCGGGACGGACGAACCCTCGAGCAGTACTTC
CASSRDGRTLEQYF
>TRBV7-8|TRBJ2-5|once|TRBD1
TGTGCCAGCAGCACGACAGGGATGGAGACCCAGTACTTC
CASSTTGMETQYF
>TRBV5-1|TRBJ1-3|NA|NA
TGCGCCAGCAGCTTGGTCGGGGGCTCTGGAAACACCATATATTTT
CASSLVGGSGNTIYF
>TRBV5-4|TRBJ1-2|NA|NA
TGTGCCAGCAGCTACGAGCAGGGAAGTCGGATTGGCTACACCTTC
CASSYEQGSRIGYTF
>TRBV4-3|TRBJ2-2|NA|TRBD2
TGCGCCAGCAGCCGCCGACTAGCAGGGACCGGGGAGCTGTTTTTT
CASSRRLAGTGELFF
>TRBV6-5|TRBJ1-2|NA|NA
TGTGCCAGCAGCCGGCCTGGGGTTGGCTATGGCTACACCTTC
CASSRPGVGYGYTF
>TRBV9|TRBJ2-1|NA|NA
TGTGCCAGCAGCACCCAGGTTAGCTCCTACAATGAGCAGTTCTTC
CASSTQVSSYNEQFF
>TRBV10-1|TRBJ1-6|NA|NA
TGCGCCAGCAGGACACAGGGCTACTCGGGTTCACCCCTCCACTTT
CASRTQGYSGSPLHF
>TRBV7-8|TRBJ2-5|once|TRBD2
TGTGCCAGCAGCCCGAATCGGGTGGGAGGGGAGACCCAGTACTTC
CASSPNRVGGETQYF
>TRBV5-6|TRBJ2-7|NA|NA
TGTGCCAGCAGCTCCCGGGGAACCTACGAGCAGTACTTC
CASSSRGTYEQYF
>TRBV28|TRBJ1-2|few|NA
TGTGCCAGCAGTTTTGGGGGGGAGATCTATGGCTACACCTTC
CASSFGGEIYGYTF
>TRBV27|TRBJ2-7|NA|NA
TGTGCCAGCAGTTTATTCCCACAGGGATCCCTCTACGAGCAGTACTTC
CASSLFPQGSLYEQYF
>TRBV6-5|TRBJ1-4|NA|TRBD1
TGTGCCAGCAGCCCCACAGGGGGCAGGGTGGGAAAACTGTTTTTT
CASSPTGGRVGKLFF
>TRBV7-9|TRBJ1-5|NA|NA
TGTGCCAGCAGCTCCGGAAAATCAGGGCCAAATCAGCCCCAGCATTTT
CASSSGKSGPNQPQHF
>TRBV1|TRBJ2-5|NA|NA
TGCACCAGCAGCCAGGCTTCATGGACCCAAGAGACCCAGTACTTC
CTSSQASWTQETQYF
>TRBV6-5|TRBJ1-6|NA|NA
TGTGCCAGCACCAGACAGTATAATTCACCCCTCCACTTT
CASTRQYNSPLHF
>TRBV7-2|TRBJ2-1|NA|NA
TGTGCCAGCAGCCCCAGGGGCTATGAGCAGTTCTTC
CASSPRGYEQFF
>TRBV19|TRBJ1-5|NA|NA
TGTGCCAGTAGTATAGCCCACGGTTCCGGGGAGAGCAATCAGCCCCAGCATTTT
CASSIAHGSGESNQPQHF
>TRBV19|TRBJ1-2|NA|NA
TGTGCCAGTAGTCAGCAGGAGCTCAACTATGGCTACACCTTC
CASSQQELNYGYTF
>TRBV13|TRBJ2-7|NA|TRBD1
TGTGCCAGCAGCTTAGACGCGGGACAGGGGGTGACCTACGAGCAGTACTTC
CASSLDAGQGVTYEQYF
>TRBV4-2|TRBJ2-7|NA|TRBD1
TGTGCCAGCAGCCACAGGGACAGGGGCCACGAGCAGTACTTC
CASSHRDRGHEQYF
>TRBV5-1|TRBJ2-7|NA|NA
TGCGCCAGCAGCGTGGGGAACTACGAGCAGTACTTC
CASSVGNYEQYF